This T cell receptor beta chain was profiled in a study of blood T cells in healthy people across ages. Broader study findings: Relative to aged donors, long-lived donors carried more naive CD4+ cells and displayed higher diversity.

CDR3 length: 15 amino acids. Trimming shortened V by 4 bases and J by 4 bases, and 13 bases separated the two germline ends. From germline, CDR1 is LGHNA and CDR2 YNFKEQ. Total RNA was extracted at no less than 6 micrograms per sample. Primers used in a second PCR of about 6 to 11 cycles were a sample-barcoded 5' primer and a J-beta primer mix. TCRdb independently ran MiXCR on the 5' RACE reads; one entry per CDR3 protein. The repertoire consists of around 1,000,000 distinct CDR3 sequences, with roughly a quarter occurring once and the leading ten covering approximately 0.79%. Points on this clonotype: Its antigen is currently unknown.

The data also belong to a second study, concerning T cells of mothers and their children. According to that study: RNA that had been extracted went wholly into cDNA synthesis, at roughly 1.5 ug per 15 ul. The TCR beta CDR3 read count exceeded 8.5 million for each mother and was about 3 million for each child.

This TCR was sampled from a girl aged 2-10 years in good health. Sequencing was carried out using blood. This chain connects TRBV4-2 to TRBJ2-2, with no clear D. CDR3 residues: CASSPMRTATGELFF. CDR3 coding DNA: TGTGCCAGCAGCCCAATGAGGACGGCCACCGGGGAGCTGTTTTTT.